This entry lists 24 T cell receptor beta chains sequenced from one sample in a study of patients and donors after allogeneic stem cell transplantation. In TCRdb, the RT-PCR reads were re-called with MiXCR into one record per CDR3 protein. The profile shows 150,000 to 250,000 distinct CDR3 sequences, approximately 41% of them singletons. Sequencing used blood, either unsorted or a sorted T cell fraction (not recorded which). These receptors originate from a human donor who was either an allogeneic HSCT recipient or a stem cell or donor lymphocyte infusion donor (not recorded which). It is not recorded whose cells these are; they may come from a transplant donor.

The rearrangement links TRBV5-1 to TRBJ2-3; D is ambiguous. V lost 0 bases and J lost 0, with 11 bases in between. CDR1 is SGHRS and CDR2 is YFSETQ in the germline V gene. There are 16 residues in the CDR3. In DNA, the CDR3 is TGCGCCAGCAGCTTGGGCGGTACTACTAGCACAGATACGCAGTATTTT. Protein sequence: CASSLGGTTSTDTQYF. Full variable domain (rest looked up from reference TRBV5-1 and TRBJ2-3): KAGVTQTPRYLIKTRGQQVTLSCSPISGHRSVSWYQQTPGQGLQFLFEYFSETQRNKGNFPGRFSGRQFSNSRSEMNVSTLELGDSALYLCASSLGGTTSTDTQYFGPGTRLTVL.

Here the CDR3 DNA reads TGTGCCAGCAGCTTGTGGCACTTAGAGCAGTACTTC. Translating it yields CASSLWHLEQYF. V gene TRBV5-6 combines with J gene TRBJ2-7; D gene uncertain. Germline lookup yields CDR1 SGHDT and CDR2 YYEEEE. The ends were cut back, 1 base at V and 7 bases at J, with 9 bases in the middle. The length of the CDR3 is 12 residues.

This clonotype came up once. The rearrangement joins TRBV12-3 or TRBV12-4 to TRBJ2-7; D may be TRBD1 (5 bases). CDR3 length equals 13 residues. V lost 5 bases to trimming and J lost 2 bases, with 10 bases between them. The CDR3 reads CASSPDMTYEQYF. The CDR3 nucleotides are TGTGCCAGCAGTCCGGACATGACCTACGAGCAGTACTTC.

This clonotype was seen a handful of times. The J gene is TRBJ2-7, the V gene TRBV10-3; D is perhaps TRBD2 (5 bases). This CDR3 is built from 12 residues. Germline-derived CDR1 and CDR2 are ENHRY and SYGVKD. Trimming took off 3 bases at V and 9 bases at J, with 12 bases between the two ends. The CDR3 nucleotides read TGTGCCATCAGTGACAATGGACGGGGGCAGTACTTC. Translation gives CAISDNGRGQYF.

This clonotype was seen ten or more times. The gene calls are TRBV20-1 and TRBJ2-2, with D possibly being TRBD2 (5 bases). The length of the CDR3 is 14 residues. V gave up 1 base and J gave up 8 bases, with 14 bases separating them. CDR1 and CDR2 from the germline V gene are DFQATT and SNEGSKA (reference sequence). The CDR3 DNA reads TGCAGTGCTAGAGGGATGGACTTAGGGGGGGAGCTGTTTTTT. Translating gives CSARGMDLGGELFF.

This chain connects TRBV28 to TRBJ2-3, with TRBD2 as a possible D gene (6 bases). CDR3 size: 15 residues. Trimming took off 7 bases at V and 0 bases at J, with 14 bases between the two ends. Germline V CDR1 and CDR2: MDHEN, SYDVKM. The CDR3 region has the DNA TGTGCCAGCAACAAGGGGACTTCTAGCACAGATACGCAGTATTTT. Protein: CASNKGTSSTDTQYF.

This clonotype was seen only a few times. The chain combines TRBV10-3 with TRBJ2-2; no clear D. Trimming took off 10 bases at V and 0 bases at J, with 15 bases between the two ends. CDR3 size: 15 residues. From germline, CDR1 is ENHRY and CDR2 SYGVKD. CDR3 bases: TGTGCCACCTCGGACCGATTCTCGAACACCGGGGAGCTGTTTTTT. Amino acid sequence: CATSDRFSNTGELFF.

The J gene is TRBJ2-7, the V gene TRBV6-2 or TRBV6-3, with D possibly matching TRBD1 (6 bases). Trimming removed 3 bases from V and 4 bases from J, with 10 bases in between. This CDR3 has 13 residues. Germline V gene data show CDR1 as MNHEY and CDR2 as SVGEGT. In DNA form, the CDR3 reads TGTGCCAGCAGTTATTCAGGGGCATACGAGCAGTACTTC. It translates to CASSYSGAYEQYF.

The table lists this clonotype with a few counts. The chain recombines TRBV20-1 with TRBJ1-5; 8 bases line up with TRBD1. V shed 4 bases, J shed 8 bases, and the junction held 13 bases outside the gene matches. Per the germline V gene, CDR1 is DFQATT and CDR2 is SNEGSKA (reference sequence). The CDR3 loop spans 15 amino acids. CDR3 protein: CSAIETGAQGEPQHF. CDR3 coding DNA: TGCAGTGCTATTGAGACAGGGGCACAGGGCGAGCCCCAGCATTTT.

This clonotype was seen a single time. This chain uses TRBV5-6 with TRBJ2-5, with TRBD2 matching over 8 bases. The CDR3 consists of 14 residues. V lost 5 bases and J lost 3; bases outside the gene matches: 6. Germline V lookup: CDR1 SGHDT, CDR2 YYEEEE. The CDR3 region is CASSFGTRKETQYF. The CDR3 DNA sequence: TGTGCCAGCAGTTTCGGGACTAGGAAAGAGACCCAGTACTTC. Looking up the rest from reference TRBV5-6 and TRBJ2-5 gives the full variable domain: DAGVTQSPTHLIKTRGQQVTLRCSPKSGHDTVSWYQQALGQGPQFIFQYYEEEERQRGNFPDRFSGHQFPNYSSELNVNALLLGDSALYLCASSFGTRKETQYFGPGTRLLVL.

The chain recombines TRBV6-5 with TRBJ1-2; TRBD1 matches 9 bases. The CDR3 has 14 amino acids. Germline V CDR1 and CDR2: MNHEY, SVGAGI. Germline trimming cut 5 bases from V and 8 bases from J; bases unmatched to any gene: 9. The CDR3 is CASSPFTGGGGYTF. In nucleotides, the CDR3 is TGTGCCAGCAGTCCTTTCACAGGGGGCGGGGGCTACACCTTC.

The V and J genes are TRBV29-1 and TRBJ2-2; tentatively, D is TRBD2 (5 bases). Germline V gives CDR1 SQVTM, CDR2 ANQGSEA. The germline V and J ends were trimmed by 5 bases and 7 bases, with 14 bases remaining between them. The CDR3 extends over 13 amino acids. The CDR3 is CSVYDTGSGELFF. CDR3 nucleotides: TGCAGCGTTTATGACACGGGGAGCGGGGAGCTGTTTTTT.

V usage is TRBV6-1 and J usage is TRBJ1-3, with 8 positions matching TRBD1. The CDR3 has 12 amino acids. V shed 8 bases and J 8 bases; nucleotides not matched to a gene: 5. The germline V gene encodes CDR1 MNHNS and CDR2 SASEGT. The CDR3 loop reads CASAGQGHTIYF. The CDR3 bases are TGTGCCAGCGCCGGACAGGGACACACCATATATTTT.

The table lists this clonotype with a few counts. This chain uses TRBV7-9 with TRBJ2-3; TRBD2 might be the D (6 bases). There are 16 residues in the CDR3. Looked up from germline, CDR1 is SEHNR and CDR2 is FQNEAQ (reference sequence). Trimming removed 0 bases from V and 0 bases from J, with 10 bases in between. The CDR3 DNA reads TGTGCCAGCAGCTTAGCGCGGCGGGACAGCACAGATACGCAGTATTTT. Its protein product is CASSLARRDSTDTQYF.

This sequence joins TRBV12-3 or TRBV12-4 and TRBJ2-1; D might be TRBD2 (5 bases). This CDR3 comprises 14 residues. The CDR3, as DNA: TGTGTCATGGGCGGGCTGAGCTCCTACAATGAGCAGTTCTTC. Protein product: CVMGGLSSYNEQFF.

The rearrangement joins TRBV5-6 to TRBJ2-3; D is ambiguous. The CDR3 contains 14 residues. Germline V CDR1 and CDR2: SGHDT, YYEEEE. Deletions cut 4 bases from V and 2 bases from J, with 11 bases between. CDR3 nucleotide sequence: TGTGCCAGCAGCGAGGCATATGCCACAGATACGCAGTATTTT. This translates into CASSEAYATDTQYF.

J is TRBJ1-1 and V is TRBV30; 10 bases agree with TRBD1. The CDR3 has 13 amino acids. J gave up 8 bases and V 4 bases, and 7 bases lay outside the gene matches. Germline CDR1 reads GTSNPN; CDR2 reads SVGIG (reference sequence). The CDR3 loop is CAWTTDRGLEAFF. CDR3 nucleotides: TGTGCCTGGACCACAGACAGGGGGCTGGAAGCTTTCTTT.

The J gene is TRBJ1-5, the V gene TRBV4-1, with TRBD1 as a possible D gene (5 bases). The germline V gene has CDR1 MGHRA and CDR2 YSYEKL. The CDR3 contains 15 residues. Deletions cut 4 bases from V and 0 bases from J, with 10 bases between. The CDR3 bases are TGCGCCAGCAGCCCCGGACACTCTAGCAATCAGCCCCAGCATTTT. This encodes CASSPGHSSNQPQHF.

This clonotype has more than one count but fewer than ten. The chain uses TRBV29-1 and TRBJ1-1; TRBD1 is a possible D gene (5 bases). V was trimmed by 7 bases and J by 3 bases, leaving 21 bases between them. Germline V gene sequence: CDR1 SQVTM, CDR2 ANQGSEA. The CDR3 covers 15 residues. The CDR3 region is CSALGGANWDTEAFF. The CDR3 nucleotides are TGCAGCGCCCTGGGAGGGGCGAACTGGGACACTGAAGCTTTCTTT.

This clonotype occurred once. The chain links TRBV15 to TRBJ2-2; a weak D match, TRBD2 (5 bases). V was clipped by 3 bases and J by 5 bases, with 13 bases between them. Germline assignment: CDR1 LNHNV and CDR2 YYDKDF (reference sequence). This CDR3 is 15 amino acids long. CDR3 region: CATSRVRTGTGELFF. In DNA, the CDR3 is TGTGCCACCAGCAGGGTGCGGACTGGTACCGGGGAGCTGTTTTTT.

The chain is built from TRBV24-1 and TRBJ2-3; 7 positions match TRBD1. After removal of 3 bases from V and 6 bases from J, the junction contained 5 bases not matched to a gene. The CDR3 length is 14 residues. The germline CDR1 and CDR2 sequences are KGHDR and SFDVKD. CDR3 region: CATSDATGWDTQYF. The CDR3 DNA reads as TGTGCCACCAGTGATGCGACAGGGTGGGATACGCAGTATTTT.

This clonotype came up a few times. The V call is TRBV5-8, the J call TRBJ2-1, with D possibly TRBD1 on 5 matching bases. The CDR3 consists of 17 residues. CDR1 and CDR2 (germline): SGHTS, YDEGEE. The V end was cut by 0 bases, the J end by 1 base, with 14 bases between. This CDR3 is CASSLAVGRVSYNEQFF. The CDR3 DNA sequence: TGTGCCAGCAGCTTGGCAGTAGGCAGGGTGTCCTACAATGAGCAGTTCTTC. Combining the CDR3 with reference TRBV5-8 and TRBJ2-1 gives the whole variable domain EAGVTQSPTHLIKTRGQQATLRCSPISGHTSVYWYQQALGLGLQFLLWYDEGEERNRGNFPPRFSGRQFPNYSSELNVNALELEDSALYLCASSLAVGRVSYNEQFFGPGTRLTVL.

The chain's CDR3 is CASSPRVGSPNSPLHF. CDR3 in DNA: TGTGCCAGCAGCCCCCGAGTGGGGAGCCCTAATTCACCCCTCCACTTT. V is TRBV7-2 and J is TRBJ1-6; D uncertain. The CDR3 length is 16 residues. V gave up 5 bases and J gave up 6 bases, with 17 bases separating them. Germline assignment: CDR1 SGHTA and CDR2 FQGNSA. Complete variable domain (other parts from reference TRBV7-2 and TRBJ1-6): GAGVSQSPSNKVTEKGKDVELRCDPISGHTALYWYRQSLGQGLEFLIYFQGNSAPDKSGLPSDRFSAERTGGSVSTLTIQRTQQEDSAVYLCASSPRVGSPNSPLHFGNGTRLTVT.

This clonotype has more than one count but fewer than ten. The chain links TRBV12-3 or TRBV12-4 to TRBJ2-7; tentatively, D is TRBD2 (5 bases). The CDR3 has 12 amino acids. Trimming stripped 10 bases from V and 2 bases from J, with 12 bases between. The CDR3, as DNA: TGTGCCACCTCATTCGGGGCCTACGAGCAGTACTTC. Translating gives CATSFGAYEQYF.